This section outlines one TCR beta chain sequence together with its context. Its antigen specificity is not known. No quality values exist for individual bases; no much larger clone is one base distant. TCRdb names Illumina HiSeq 2500 as the instrument used. Quantitative 5'-RACE with molecular barcodes was the method used to prepare the TCR beta libraries. As for the original processing: Disease-linked TCR variants were identified with a new computational method built on a probabilistic model of VDJ rearrangement. TCRdb reprocessed the public reads (quality trimming at Q25 with fastp, clone calling with MiXCR) and kept in-frame beta chains. Merged by CDR3 protein, the rows form single entries marked with the most common genes and DNA. TCRdb, not the original authors, processed these V and J calls. Present in this sample are about 540,000 distinct CDR3 sequences, approximately 12% of which were seen just once. Of the sample, under 7.5% is held by the ten largest clones.

This entry is derived from a study of CD8 T cells in ankylosing spondylitis (dated by TCRdb to the late 2010s). Looking at the study overall: The study set out to find disease-linked TCR variants by profiling T cell receptor beta repertoires in ankylosing spondylitis patients and healthy donors. Samples of peripheral blood were taken, and for ankylosing spondylitis patients, synovial fluid was collected as well. The full study cohort comprised 25 ankylosing spondylitis patients and about a hundred healthy donors.

General findings and caveats noted by the study authors: According to the report, matched synovial fluid samples from ankylosing spondylitis patients were significantly enriched for the disease-linked clones. In peripheral blood, the disease-linked clones were found at relatively low frequencies and had a CD8+ phenotype. Some motif variants were previously reported in synovial fluid and blood of reactive arthritis patients, suggesting common disease-initiation mechanisms. A TCR beta motif made up of several highly homologous amino acid variants appeared to be characteristic of blood from ankylosing spondylitis patients.

There are 15 amino acids in the CDR3, from cysteine to phenylalanine inclusive. The only DNA kept is the CDR3, 45 bases in frame from the first base. From V the trimming removes 6 bases and from J it removes 1 base, while the gene matches leave 6 bases of the junction unaccounted for. Reading the germline V gene (reference sequence) gives CDR1 LNHDA and CDR2 SQIVND. The sequence came from a male donor with ankylosing spondylitis. The sample consisted of blood, either unsorted or a sorted T cell fraction (not recorded which). The V gene is TRBV19 and the J gene is TRBJ1-2; 9 of the junction bases match TRBD1. The nucleotide sequence reads as follows: TGTGCCAGTAGGGACAGGGGCCTTGTTAACTATGGCTACACCTTC. Translated, this gives CASRDRGLVNYGYTF.